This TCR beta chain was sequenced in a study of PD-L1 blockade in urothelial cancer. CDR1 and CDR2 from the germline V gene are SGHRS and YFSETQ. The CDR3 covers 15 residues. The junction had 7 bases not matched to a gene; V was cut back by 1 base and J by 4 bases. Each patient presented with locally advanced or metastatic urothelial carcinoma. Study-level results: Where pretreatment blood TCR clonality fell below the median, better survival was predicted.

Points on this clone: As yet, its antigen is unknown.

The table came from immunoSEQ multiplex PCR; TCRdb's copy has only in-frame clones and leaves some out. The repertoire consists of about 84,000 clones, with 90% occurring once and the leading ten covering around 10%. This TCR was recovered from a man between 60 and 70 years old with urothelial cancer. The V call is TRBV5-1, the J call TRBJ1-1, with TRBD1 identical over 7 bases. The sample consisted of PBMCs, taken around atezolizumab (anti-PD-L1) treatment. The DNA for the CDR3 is TGCGCCAGCAGCTTGACGACAGGGCTGGTCACTGAAGCTTTCTTT. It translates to CASSLTTGLVTEAFF.